This entry features one T cell receptor (beta chain) sequence. Its matching antigen is unknown. The data stem from a study of shared clonotypes between healthy human individuals. Assay runs were performed at deep level. An even split of each subset's genomic DNA across several immunoSEQ plates was performed. TCRdb's copy holds only in-frame clones and misses some; the assay was immunoSEQ multiplex PCR. There are some 2.1 million clones in the sample; approximately 94% occur only once, and 1.1% lies in the top ten. CD45RO-negative cells were positively selected for CCR7, leaving out terminally differentiated effector memory CD45RA+ cells. V shed 4 bases and J 3 bases; nucleotides not matched to a gene: 8. The CDR3 totals 16 residues. Germline CDR1 and CDR2: MNHEY and SMNVEV (reference sequence). Study findings and constraints: Sharing of clonotypes among donors was expected to vary with sequencing depth.

The chain has TRBV27 and TRBJ2-1; 8 nucleotides agree with TRBD2. The receptor was derived from a man younger than 35 in good health. Material for sequencing was naive CD8+ T cells sorted from blood. Here the CDR3 reads CASSSYSGTDYNEQFF. The CDR3 coding sequence is TGTGCCAGCAGTTCGTATAGCGGGACGGACTACAATGAGCAGTTCTTC.